This paragraph covers one TCR beta chain sequence. Its antigen is as yet unknown. Genomic DNA, serving as template, underwent TCR beta VDJ and CDR3 profiling. TCRdb ran MiXCR on the reads and lists one entry per CDR3 protein. Of approximately 170,000 distinct CDR3 sequences in the sample, around 47% were seen once. Trimming left V 7 bases short and J 3 bases short, with 15 bases between. This CDR3 region has 15 residues. Sequencing involved patients with CD8+CD57+ cell expansion previously shown by flow cytometry. All patients had severe acquired aplastic anemia. The data were obtained in a study of CD8+CD57+ T cells in acquired aplastic anemia. The overall study: The average for DNA from sorted CD4+ and CD8+ cells was 3.2 ug.

Whole-study results and caveats: Between patients and controls, about 30 CD8+ CDR3 sequences were found in common. Researchers reported that CD8+ Simpson's diversity was not significantly different in patients versus controls.

Sequencing input: sorted CD4+, CD8+, or CD8+CD57+ T cells (not recorded which) from PBMCs. The sequence was collected from a human donor with aplastic anemia. This chain uses TRBV12-3 or TRBV12-4 with TRBJ1-4; weak D call: TRBD1 (6 bases). CDR3 DNA: TGTGCCAGCACCCGAAGGGGGGCGGCTAATGAAAAACTGTTTTTT. It translates to CASTRRGAANEKLFF.